Listed here are 13 T cell receptor beta chains from one sample, sequenced in a study of cytomegalovirus exposure and HLA in healthy donors. PCR involved 60 Vbeta and 13 Jbeta primers. Profiled with immunoSEQ multiplex PCR; TCRdb holds only in-frame clones, not every one. This table holds approximately 100,000 clones, about 79% found once. Specimen: PBMCs. These TCRs come from a man in his 60s in good health and CMV-seropositive.

This clone was seen more than once but under ten times. The genes are TRBV10-3 and TRBJ2-1; maybe TRBD1 (5 bases). Per the germline V gene, CDR1 is ENHRY and CDR2 is SYGVKD. V dropped 11 bases and J dropped 8 bases, with 13 bases sitting between them. The CDR3 loop spans 11 amino acids. In DNA, the CDR3 is TGTGCCGTAAGGGGTAGAGATGAGCAGTTCTTC. The encoded protein is CAVRGRDEQFF.

J is TRBJ2-7 and V is TRBV6-1; 7 bases map to TRBD1. Germline V gives CDR1 MNHNS, CDR2 SASEGT. This CDR3 has 15 amino acids. V shed 7 bases, J shed 4 bases, and the junction held 13 bases outside the gene matches. The chain's CDR3 is CASNQGDTSLYEQYF. CDR3 in DNA: TGTGCCAGCAACCAGGGGGACACCAGCTTGTACGAGCAGTACTTC.

This clone occurred once. This chain uses TRBV5-1 with TRBJ2-3; 9 nucleotides agree with TRBD2. In germline, CDR1 is SGHRS, CDR2 YFSETQ. CDR3 length: 15 amino acids. After removal of 0 bases from V and 4 bases from J, the junction contained 3 bases not matched to a gene. The CDR3 spells CASSLAAGGPDTQYF. The CDR3 region has the DNA TGCGCCAGCAGCTTGGCGGCGGGGGGGCCAGATACGCAGTATTTT.

This chain links TRBV29-1 with TRBJ2-7, with 7 bases fitting TRBD1. The CDR3 is 12 amino acids. Germline loops: CDR1 SQVTM, CDR2 ANQGSEA. V gave up 6 bases and J gave up 0 bases; unmatched junction bases: 2. DNA for the CDR3: TGCAGCGTCGAGGGGGCCTCCTACGAGCAGTACTTC. It codes for CSVEGASYEQYF.

CDR3 coding DNA: TGCGCCAGCAGCGTCGGGGTCCTGGGGAATGAAAAACTGTTTTTT. It yields the protein CASSVGVLGNEKLFF. This chain connects TRBV5-1 to TRBJ1-4, with D unresolved. V was trimmed by 4 bases and J by 5 bases, leaving 15 bases between them. Germline V CDR1 and CDR2: SGHRS, YFSETQ. The CDR3 extends over 15 amino acids.

This chain connects TRBV5-1 to TRBJ1-4; D may be TRBD1 (5 bases). V lost 1 base and J lost 8, with 18 bases in between. Germline V gene data show CDR1 as SGHRS and CDR2 as YFSETQ. This CDR3 has 16 residues. The CDR3 sequence is CASSLSQGSVREKLFF. The CDR3 DNA follows: TGCGCCAGCAGCTTGTCTCAGGGTTCGGTTAGAGAAAAACTGTTTTTT.

This rearrangement joins TRBV5-1 to TRBJ2-5; TRBD2 agrees at 10 bases. J gave up 2 bases and V 4 bases, and 2 bases lay outside the gene matches. Germline CDR1 is SGHRS and CDR2 is YFSETQ. The CDR3 totals 14 residues. CDR3 amino acids: CASSAAGGQETQYF. In nucleotides, the CDR3 is TGCGCCAGCAGCGCAGCGGGGGGGCAAGAGACCCAGTACTTC.

The rearrangement joins TRBV6-5 to TRBJ1-1; the match to TRBD1 covers 9 bases. The CDR3 loop spans 13 amino acids. Germline values: CDR1 MNHEY, CDR2 SVGAGI. With V trimmed by 7 bases and J by 2 bases, 2 bases remained unmatched. The CDR3 reads CASNRGLNTEAFF. The DNA of the CDR3 is TGTGCCAGCAACAGGGGGCTCAACACTGAAGCTTTCTTT.

The chain combines TRBV28 with TRBJ1-1; the D is unclear. The germline CDR1 and CDR2 sequences are MDHEN and SYDVKM. V lost 0 bases, J lost 4 bases, and 12 bases lay in between. The CDR3 length is 15 residues. CDR3 bases: TGTGCCAGCAGTTTATGGGCCGAGGTAGGCACTGAAGCTTTCTTT. It translates to CASSLWAEVGTEAFF.

The chain couples TRBV19 to TRBJ2-1; weak D call: TRBD2 (7 bases). Germline values: CDR1 LNHDA, CDR2 SQIVND (reference sequence). CDR3 length: 18 residues. V gave up 1 base and J gave up 5 bases, with 21 bases separating them. The CDR3 reads CASSIVGGDLVGHNEQFF. In nucleotides, the CDR3 is TGTGCCAGTAGTATAGTAGGGGGGGACCTTGTGGGACACAATGAGCAGTTCTTC.

This chain links TRBV6-1 with TRBJ2-5, with D tentatively TRBD2 (6 bases). The CDR3 covers 13 residues. Germline CDR1 MNHNS, CDR2 SASEGT. With 7 bases removed from V and 3 bases from J, the gap between germline ends came to 12 bases. The CDR3, as DNA: TGTGCCAGCATGGAGGGATGGGAAGAGACCCAGTACTTC. Translation gives CASMEGWEETQYF.

The chain combines TRBV7-6 with TRBJ1-2; D is uncertain. Germline V CDR1 and CDR2: SGHVS, FNYEAQ. This CDR3 region has 17 residues. Trimming removed 5 bases from V and 0 bases from J, with 19 bases in between. CDR3 protein: CASSPTPGAYSNYGYTF. For the CDR3, the DNA is TGTGCCAGCAGCCCAACGCCCGGAGCCTATTCTAACTATGGCTACACCTTC. Based on the CDR3 plus reference TRBV7-6 and TRBJ1-2, the full variable domain is GAGVSQSPRYKVTKRGQDVALRCDPISGHVSLYWYRQALGQGPEFLTYFNYEAQQDKSGLPNDRFSAERPEGSISTLTIQRTEQRDSAMYRCASSPTPGAYSNYGYTFGSGTRLTVV.

This clone was counted between two and nine times. The chain recombines TRBV6-1 with TRBJ1-5; 7 bases match TRBD1. Germline V gene data show CDR1 as MNHNS and CDR2 as SASEGT. The CDR3 runs to 16 residues. Trimming removed 1 base from V and 8 bases from J; junction bases left unmatched: 11. The CDR3 nucleotides read TGTGCCAGCAGTGAAGGCGGGGCAGGGGGATGGAAGCCCCAGCATTTT. Encoded protein: CASSEGGAGGWKPQHF.